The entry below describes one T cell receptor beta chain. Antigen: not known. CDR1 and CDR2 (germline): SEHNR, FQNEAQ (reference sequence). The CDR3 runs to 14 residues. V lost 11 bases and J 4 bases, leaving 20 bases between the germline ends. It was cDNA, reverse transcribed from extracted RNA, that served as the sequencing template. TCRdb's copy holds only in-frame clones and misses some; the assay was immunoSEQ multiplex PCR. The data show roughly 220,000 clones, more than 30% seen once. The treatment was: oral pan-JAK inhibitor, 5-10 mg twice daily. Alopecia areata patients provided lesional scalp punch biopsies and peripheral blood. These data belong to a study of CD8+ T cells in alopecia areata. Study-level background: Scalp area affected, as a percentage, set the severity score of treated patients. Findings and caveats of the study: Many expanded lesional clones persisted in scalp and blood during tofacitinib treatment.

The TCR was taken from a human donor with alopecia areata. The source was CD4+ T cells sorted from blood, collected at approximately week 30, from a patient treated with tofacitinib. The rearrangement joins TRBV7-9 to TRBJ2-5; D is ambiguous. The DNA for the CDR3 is TGTGCCCTCAGTATGTGGGGAATGGGAGAGACCCAGTACTTC. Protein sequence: CALSMWGMGETQYF.